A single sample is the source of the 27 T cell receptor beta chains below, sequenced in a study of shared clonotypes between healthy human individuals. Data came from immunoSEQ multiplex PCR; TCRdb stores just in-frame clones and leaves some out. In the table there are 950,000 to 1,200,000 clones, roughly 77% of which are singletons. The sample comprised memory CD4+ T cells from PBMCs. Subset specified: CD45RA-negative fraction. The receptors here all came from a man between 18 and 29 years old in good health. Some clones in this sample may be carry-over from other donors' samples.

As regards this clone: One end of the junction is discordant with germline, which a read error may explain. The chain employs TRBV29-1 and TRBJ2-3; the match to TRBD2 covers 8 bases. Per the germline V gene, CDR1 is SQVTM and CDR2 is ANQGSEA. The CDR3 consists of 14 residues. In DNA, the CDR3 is TGTTCAGGGTCGGGAGGGACTTCGGGAGATACGCAGTATTTT. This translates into CSGSGGTSGDTQYF.

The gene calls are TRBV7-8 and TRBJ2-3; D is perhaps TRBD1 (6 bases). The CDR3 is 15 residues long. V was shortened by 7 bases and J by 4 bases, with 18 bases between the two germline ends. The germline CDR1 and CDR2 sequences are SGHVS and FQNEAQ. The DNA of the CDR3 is TGTGCCAGCACCCCGACAGGAGGCTTTTCAGATACGCAGTATTTT. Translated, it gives CASTPTGGFSDTQYF.

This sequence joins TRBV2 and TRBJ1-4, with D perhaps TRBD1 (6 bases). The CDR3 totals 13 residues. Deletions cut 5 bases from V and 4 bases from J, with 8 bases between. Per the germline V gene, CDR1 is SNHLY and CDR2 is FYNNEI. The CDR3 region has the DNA TGTGCCAGCAGTCGACAGGTTAATGAAAAACTGTTTTTT. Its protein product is CASSRQVNEKLFF.

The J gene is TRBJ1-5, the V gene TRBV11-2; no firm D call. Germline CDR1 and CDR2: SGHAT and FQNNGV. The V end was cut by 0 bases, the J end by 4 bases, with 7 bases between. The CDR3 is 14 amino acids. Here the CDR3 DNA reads TGTGCCAGCAGCTTAGAGAGGAGAAATCAGCCCCAGCATTTT. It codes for CASSLERRNQPQHF.

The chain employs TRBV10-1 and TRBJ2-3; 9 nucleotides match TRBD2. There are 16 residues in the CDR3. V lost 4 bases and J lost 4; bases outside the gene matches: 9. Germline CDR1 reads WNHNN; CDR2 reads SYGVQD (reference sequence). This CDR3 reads CASSAPGAGGADTQYF. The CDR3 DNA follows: TGCGCCAGCAGTGCCCCAGGAGCGGGAGGAGCAGATACGCAGTATTTT.

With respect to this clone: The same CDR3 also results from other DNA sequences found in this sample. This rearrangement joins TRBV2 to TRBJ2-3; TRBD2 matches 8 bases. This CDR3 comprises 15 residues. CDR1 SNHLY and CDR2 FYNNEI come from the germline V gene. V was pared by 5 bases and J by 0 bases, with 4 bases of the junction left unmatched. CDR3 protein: CASSLAGSSTDTQYF. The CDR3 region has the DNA TGTGCCAGCAGTTTAGCGGGGTCAAGCACAGATACGCAGTATTTT.

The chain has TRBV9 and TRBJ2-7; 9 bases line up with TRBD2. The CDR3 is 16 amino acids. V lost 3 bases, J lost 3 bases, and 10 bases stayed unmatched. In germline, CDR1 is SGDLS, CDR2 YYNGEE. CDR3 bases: TGTGCCAGCAGCGAAAAACTAGCGGGTGCCTACTACGAGCAGTACTTC. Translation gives CASSEKLAGAYYEQYF.

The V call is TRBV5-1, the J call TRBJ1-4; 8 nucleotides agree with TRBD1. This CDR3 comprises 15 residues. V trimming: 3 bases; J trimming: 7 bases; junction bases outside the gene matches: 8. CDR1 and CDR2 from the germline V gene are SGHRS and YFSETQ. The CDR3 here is CASSWAGTGGEKLFF. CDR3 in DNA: TGCGCCAGCAGCTGGGCCGGGACAGGTGGTGAAAAACTGTTTTTT.

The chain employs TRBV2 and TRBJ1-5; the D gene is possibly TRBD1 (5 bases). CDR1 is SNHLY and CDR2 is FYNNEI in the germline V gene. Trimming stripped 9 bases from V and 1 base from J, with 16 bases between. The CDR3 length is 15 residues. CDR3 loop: CASITGTASNQPQHF. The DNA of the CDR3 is TGTGCCAGTATAACTGGGACGGCGAGCAATCAGCCCCAGCATTTT.

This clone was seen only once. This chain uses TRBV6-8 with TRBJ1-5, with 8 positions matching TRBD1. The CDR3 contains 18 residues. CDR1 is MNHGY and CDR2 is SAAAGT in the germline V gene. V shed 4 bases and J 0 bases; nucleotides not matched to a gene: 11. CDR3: CASSFLGIDRGSNQPQHF. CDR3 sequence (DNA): TGTGCCAGCAGTTTTTTGGGCATAGACAGGGGTAGCAATCAGCCCCAGCATTTT.

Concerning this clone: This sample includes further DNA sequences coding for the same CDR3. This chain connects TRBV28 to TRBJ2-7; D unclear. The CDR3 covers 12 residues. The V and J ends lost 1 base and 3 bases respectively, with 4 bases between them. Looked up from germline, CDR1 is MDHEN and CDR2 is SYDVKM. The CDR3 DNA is TGTGCCAGCAGTTTATTGTTCTACGAGCAGTACTTC. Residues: CASSLLFYEQYF.

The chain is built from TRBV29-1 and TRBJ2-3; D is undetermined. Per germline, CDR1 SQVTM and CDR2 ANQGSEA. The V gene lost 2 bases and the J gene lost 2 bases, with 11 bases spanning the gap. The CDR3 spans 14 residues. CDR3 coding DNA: TGCAGCGTTGAATTCTTCTTAAACACAGATACGCAGTATTTT. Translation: CSVEFFLNTDTQYF.

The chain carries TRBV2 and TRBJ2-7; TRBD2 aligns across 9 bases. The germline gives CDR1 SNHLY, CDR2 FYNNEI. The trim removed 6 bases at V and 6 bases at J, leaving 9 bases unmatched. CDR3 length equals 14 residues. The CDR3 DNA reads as TGTGCCAGCAGGACTAGCGGCGGTACCCTCGAGCAGTACTTC. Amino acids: CASRTSGGTLEQYF.

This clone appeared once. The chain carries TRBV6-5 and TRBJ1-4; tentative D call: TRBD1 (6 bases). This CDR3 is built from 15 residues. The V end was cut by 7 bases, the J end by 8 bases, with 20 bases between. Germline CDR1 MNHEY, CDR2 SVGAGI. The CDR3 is CASKPDSGAREKLFF. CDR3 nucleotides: TGTGCCAGCAAGCCGGATTCGGGGGCGCGGGAAAAACTGTTTTTT.

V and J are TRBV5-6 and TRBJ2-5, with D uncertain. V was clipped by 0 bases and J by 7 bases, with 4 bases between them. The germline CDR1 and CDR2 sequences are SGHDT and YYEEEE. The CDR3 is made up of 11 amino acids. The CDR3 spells CASSLERTQYF. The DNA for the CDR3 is TGTGCCAGCAGCTTGGAGAGGACCCAGTACTTC.

The CDR3 loop reads CASSIHSYNEQFF. The CDR3, as DNA: TGTGCCAGCAGTATACACAGCTACAATGAGCAGTTCTTC. The V gene is TRBV2, the J gene TRBJ2-1; D call uncertain. The germline CDR1 and CDR2 sequences are SNHLY and FYNNEI. The V gene lost 5 bases and the J gene lost 3 bases, with 8 bases spanning the gap. The CDR3 extends over 13 amino acids.

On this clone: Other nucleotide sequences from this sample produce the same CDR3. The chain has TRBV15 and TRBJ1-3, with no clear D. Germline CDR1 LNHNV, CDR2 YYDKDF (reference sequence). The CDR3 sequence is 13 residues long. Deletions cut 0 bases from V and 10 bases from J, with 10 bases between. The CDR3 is CATSREAGSTIYF. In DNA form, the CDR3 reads TGTGCCACCAGCAGAGAGGCCGGCTCTACCATATATTTT.

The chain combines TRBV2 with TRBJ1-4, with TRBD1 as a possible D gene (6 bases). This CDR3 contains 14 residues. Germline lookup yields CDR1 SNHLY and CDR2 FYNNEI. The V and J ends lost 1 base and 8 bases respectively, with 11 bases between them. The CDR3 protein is CASSEGGASEKLFF. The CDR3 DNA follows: TGTGCCAGCAGTGAAGGGGGGGCTTCGGAAAAACTGTTTTTT.

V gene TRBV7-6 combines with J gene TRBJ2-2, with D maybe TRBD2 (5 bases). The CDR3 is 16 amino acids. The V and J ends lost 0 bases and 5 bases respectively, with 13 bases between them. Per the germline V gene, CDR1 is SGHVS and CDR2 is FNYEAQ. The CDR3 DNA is TGTGCCAGCAGCTTAGCGGGTCCCCGGGGTACCGGGGAGCTGTTTTTT. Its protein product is CASSLAGPRGTGELFF.

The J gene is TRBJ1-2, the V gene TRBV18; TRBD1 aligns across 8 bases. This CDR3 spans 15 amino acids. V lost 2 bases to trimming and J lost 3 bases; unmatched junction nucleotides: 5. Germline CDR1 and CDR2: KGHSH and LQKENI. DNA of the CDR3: TGTGCCAGCTCACCAGCGACAGGGGATCACTATGGCTACACCTTC. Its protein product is CASSPATGDHYGYTF. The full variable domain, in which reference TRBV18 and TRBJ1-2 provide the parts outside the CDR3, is NAGVMQNPRHLVRRRGQEARLRCSPMKGHSHVYWYRQLPEEGLKFMVYLQKENIIDESGMPKERFSAEFPKEGPSILRIQQVVRGDSAAYFCASSPATGDHYGYTFGSGTRLTVV.

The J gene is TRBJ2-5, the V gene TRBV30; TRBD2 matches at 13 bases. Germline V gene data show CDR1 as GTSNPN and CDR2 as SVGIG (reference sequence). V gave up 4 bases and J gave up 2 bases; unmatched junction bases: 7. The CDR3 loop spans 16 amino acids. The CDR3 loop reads CAWTFGTSGAQETQYF. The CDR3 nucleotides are TGTGCCTGGACCTTCGGGACTAGCGGGGCTCAAGAGACCCAGTACTTC.

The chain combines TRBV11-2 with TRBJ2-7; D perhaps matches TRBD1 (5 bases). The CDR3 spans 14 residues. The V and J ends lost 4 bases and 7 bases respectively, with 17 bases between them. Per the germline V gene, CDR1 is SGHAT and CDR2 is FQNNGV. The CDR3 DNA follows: TGTGCCAGCAGCTCCTCAGGAAAAGGGGAAGAGCAGTACTTC. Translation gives CASSSSGKGEEQYF.

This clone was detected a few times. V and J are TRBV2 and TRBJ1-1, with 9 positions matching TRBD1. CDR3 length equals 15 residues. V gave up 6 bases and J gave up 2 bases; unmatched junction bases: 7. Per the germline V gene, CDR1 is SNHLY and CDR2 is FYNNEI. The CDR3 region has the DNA TGTGCCAGCAGGAGTCCGGACAGGGGCAACACTGAAGCTTTCTTT. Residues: CASRSPDRGNTEAFF.

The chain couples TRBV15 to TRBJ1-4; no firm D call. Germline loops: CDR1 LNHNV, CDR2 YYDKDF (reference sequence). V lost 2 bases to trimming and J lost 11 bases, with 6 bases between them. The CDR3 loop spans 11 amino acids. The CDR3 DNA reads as TGTGCCACCAGCAGACAGTCCAAACTGTTTTTT. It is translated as CATSRQSKLFF.

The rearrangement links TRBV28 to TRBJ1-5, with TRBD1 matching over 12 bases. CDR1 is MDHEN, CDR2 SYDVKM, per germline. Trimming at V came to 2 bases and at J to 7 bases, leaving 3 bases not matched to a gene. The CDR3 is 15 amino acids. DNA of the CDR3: TGTGCCAGCAGTTTAGGGACAGGGGGCGGGCAGCCCCAGCATTTT. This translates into CASSLGTGGGQPQHF.

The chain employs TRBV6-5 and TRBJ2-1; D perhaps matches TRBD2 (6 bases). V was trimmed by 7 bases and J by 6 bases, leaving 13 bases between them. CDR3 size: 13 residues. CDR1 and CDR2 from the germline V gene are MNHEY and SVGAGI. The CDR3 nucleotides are TGTGCCAGCAAAGACTCAGCGGGCAATGAGCAGTTCTTC. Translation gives CASKDSAGNEQFF.

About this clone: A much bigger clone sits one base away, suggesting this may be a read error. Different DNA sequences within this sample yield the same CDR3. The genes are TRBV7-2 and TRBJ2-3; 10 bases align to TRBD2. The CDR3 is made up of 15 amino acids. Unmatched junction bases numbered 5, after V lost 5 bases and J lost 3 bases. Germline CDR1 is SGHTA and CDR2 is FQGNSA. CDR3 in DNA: TGTGCCAGCAGCCCCTGGACTAGCGGAACAGATACGCAGTATTTT. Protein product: CASSPWTSGTDTQYF.